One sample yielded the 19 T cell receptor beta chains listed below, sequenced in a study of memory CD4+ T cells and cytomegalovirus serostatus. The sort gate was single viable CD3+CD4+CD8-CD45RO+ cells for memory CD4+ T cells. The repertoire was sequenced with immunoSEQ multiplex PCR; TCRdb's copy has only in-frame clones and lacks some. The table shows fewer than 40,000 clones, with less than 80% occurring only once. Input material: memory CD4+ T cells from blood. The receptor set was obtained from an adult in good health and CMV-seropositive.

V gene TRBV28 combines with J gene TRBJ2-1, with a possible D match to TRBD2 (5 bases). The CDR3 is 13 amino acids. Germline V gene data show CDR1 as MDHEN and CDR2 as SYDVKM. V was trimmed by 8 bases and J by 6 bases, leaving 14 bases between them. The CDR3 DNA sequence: TGTGCCAGCCGGGGTCCAGGCGGCAATGAGCAGTTCTTC. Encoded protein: CASRGPGGNEQFF.

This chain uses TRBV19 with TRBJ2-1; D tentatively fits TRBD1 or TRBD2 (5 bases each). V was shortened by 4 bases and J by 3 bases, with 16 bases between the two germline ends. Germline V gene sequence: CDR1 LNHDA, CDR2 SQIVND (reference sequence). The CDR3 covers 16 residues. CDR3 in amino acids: CASSTTGAGYYNEQFF. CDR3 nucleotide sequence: TGTGCCAGTAGTACGACTGGGGCGGGTTACTACAATGAGCAGTTCTTC.

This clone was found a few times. For the CDR3, the DNA is TGTGCCAGCAGCCTCCCGGACAGGGAAAGGGGCTACACCTTC. Translation: CASSLPDRERGYTF. V and J are TRBV11-2 and TRBJ1-2, with 8 bases lining up with TRBD1. The CDR3 runs 14 residues. Germline CDR1 is SGHAT and CDR2 is FQNNGV. V was pared by 5 bases and J by 8 bases, with 10 bases of the junction left unmatched. Filled out from reference TRBV11-2 and TRBJ1-2, the complete variable domain reads EAGVAQSPRYKIIEKRQSVAFWCNPISGHATLYWYQQILGQGPKLLIQFQNNGVVDDSQLPKDRFSAERLKGVDSTLKIQPAKLEDSAVYLCASSLPDRERGYTFGSGTRLTVV.

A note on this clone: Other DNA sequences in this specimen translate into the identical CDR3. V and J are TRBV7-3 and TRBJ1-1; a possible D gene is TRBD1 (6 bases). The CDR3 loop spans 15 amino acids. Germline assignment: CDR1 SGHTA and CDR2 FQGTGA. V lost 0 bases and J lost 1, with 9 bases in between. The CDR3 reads CASSLTGTPNTEAFF. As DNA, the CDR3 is TGTGCCAGCAGCTTAACGGGGACACCGAACACTGAAGCTTTCTTT.

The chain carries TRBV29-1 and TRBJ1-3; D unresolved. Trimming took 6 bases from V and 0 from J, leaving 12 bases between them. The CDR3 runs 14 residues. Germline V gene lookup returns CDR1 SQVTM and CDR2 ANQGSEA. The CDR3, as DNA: TGCAGCGTCGCCCCGACGGCCTCTGGAAACACCATATATTTT. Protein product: CSVAPTASGNTIYF.

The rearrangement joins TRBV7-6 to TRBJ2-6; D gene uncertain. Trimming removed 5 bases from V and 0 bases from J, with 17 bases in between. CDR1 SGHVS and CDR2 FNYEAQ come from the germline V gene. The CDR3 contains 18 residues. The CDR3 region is CASSPRSASLSGANVLTF. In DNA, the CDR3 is TGTGCCAGCAGCCCCCGGTCAGCTTCCCTCTCTGGGGCCAACGTCCTGACTTTC.

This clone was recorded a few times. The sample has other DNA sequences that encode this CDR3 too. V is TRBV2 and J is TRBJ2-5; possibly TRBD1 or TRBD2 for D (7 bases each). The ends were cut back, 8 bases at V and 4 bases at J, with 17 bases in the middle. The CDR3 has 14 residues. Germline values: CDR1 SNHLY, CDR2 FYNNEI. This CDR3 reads CASGRQGGGETQYF. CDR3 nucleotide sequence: TGTGCCAGCGGAAGACAGGGAGGGGGAGAGACCCAGTACTTC.

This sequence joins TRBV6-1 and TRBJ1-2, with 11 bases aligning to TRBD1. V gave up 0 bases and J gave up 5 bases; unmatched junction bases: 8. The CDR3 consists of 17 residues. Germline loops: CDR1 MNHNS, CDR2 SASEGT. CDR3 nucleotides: TGTGCCAGCAGTGAAGCCCTGGACAGGGGGCAACTATATGGCTACACCTTC. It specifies CASSEALDRGQLYGYTF.

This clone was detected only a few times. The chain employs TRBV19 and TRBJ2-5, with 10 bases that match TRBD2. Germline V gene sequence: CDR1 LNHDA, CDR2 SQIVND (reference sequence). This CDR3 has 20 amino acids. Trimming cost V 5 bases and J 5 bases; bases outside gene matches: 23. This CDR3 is CASSASVGVSSGRSVETQYF. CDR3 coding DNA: TGTGCCAGTAGTGCATCGGTTGGCGTGTCTAGCGGGAGATCGGTGGAGACCCAGTACTTC.

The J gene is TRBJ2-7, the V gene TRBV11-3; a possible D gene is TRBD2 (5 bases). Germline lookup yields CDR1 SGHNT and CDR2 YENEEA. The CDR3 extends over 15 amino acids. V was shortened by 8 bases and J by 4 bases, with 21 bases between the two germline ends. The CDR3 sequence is CASSSAGGPGYEQYF. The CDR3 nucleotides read TGTGCCAGCTCGTCCGCCGGTGGCCCGGGGTACGAGCAGTACTTC.

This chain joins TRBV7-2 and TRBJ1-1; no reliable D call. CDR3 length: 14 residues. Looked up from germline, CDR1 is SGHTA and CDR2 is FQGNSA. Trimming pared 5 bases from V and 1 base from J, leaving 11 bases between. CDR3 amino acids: CASSTTRQNTEAFF. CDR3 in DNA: TGTGCCAGCAGCACCACACGACAGAACACTGAAGCTTTCTTT.

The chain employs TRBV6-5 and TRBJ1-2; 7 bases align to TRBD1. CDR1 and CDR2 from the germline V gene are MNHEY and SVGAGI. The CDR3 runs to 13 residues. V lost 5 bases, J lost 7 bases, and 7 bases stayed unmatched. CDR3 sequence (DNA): TGTGCCAGCAGTCAGACAGGGATTCGTGGCTACACCTTC. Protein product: CASSQTGIRGYTF.

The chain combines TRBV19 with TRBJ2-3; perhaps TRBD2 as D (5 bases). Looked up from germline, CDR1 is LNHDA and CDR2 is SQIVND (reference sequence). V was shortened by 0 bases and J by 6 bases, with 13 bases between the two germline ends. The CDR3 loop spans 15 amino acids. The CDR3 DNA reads TGTGCCAGTAGTATAGATCAGGTGCGGGCTGATACGCAGTATTTT. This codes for CASSIDQVRADTQYF.

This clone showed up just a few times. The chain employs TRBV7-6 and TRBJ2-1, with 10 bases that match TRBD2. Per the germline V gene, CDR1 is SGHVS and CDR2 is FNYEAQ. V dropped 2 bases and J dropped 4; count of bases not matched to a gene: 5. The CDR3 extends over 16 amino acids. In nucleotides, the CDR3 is TGTGCCAGCAGCTTATCTTCTAGCGGGGGATACAATGAGCAGTTCTTC. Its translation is CASSLSSSGGYNEQFF. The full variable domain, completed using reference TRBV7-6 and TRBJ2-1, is GAGVSQSPRYKVTKRGQDVALRCDPISGHVSLYWYRQALGQGPEFLTYFNYEAQQDKSGLPNDRFSAERPEGSISTLTIQRTEQRDSAMYRCASSLSSSGGYNEQFFGPGTRLTVL.

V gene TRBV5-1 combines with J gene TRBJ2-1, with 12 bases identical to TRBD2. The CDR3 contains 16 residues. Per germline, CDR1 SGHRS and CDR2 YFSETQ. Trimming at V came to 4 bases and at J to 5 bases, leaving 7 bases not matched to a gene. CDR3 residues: CASSARLAGENNEQFF. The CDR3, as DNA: TGCGCCAGCAGCGCCCGACTAGCGGGGGAGAACAATGAGCAGTTCTTC. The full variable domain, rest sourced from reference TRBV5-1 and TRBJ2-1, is KAGVTQTPRYLIKTRGQQVTLSCSPISGHRSVSWYQQTPGQGLQFLFEYFSETQRNKGNFPGRFSGRQFSNSRSEMNVSTLELGDSALYLCASSARLAGENNEQFFGPGTRLTVL.

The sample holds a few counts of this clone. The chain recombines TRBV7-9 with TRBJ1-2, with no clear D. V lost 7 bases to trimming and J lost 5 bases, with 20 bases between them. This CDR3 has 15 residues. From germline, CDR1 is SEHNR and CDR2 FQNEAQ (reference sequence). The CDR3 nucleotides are TGTGCCAGCACCAATAGTGTCCAGGCCGAGTATGGCTACACCTTC. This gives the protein CASTNSVQAEYGYTF.

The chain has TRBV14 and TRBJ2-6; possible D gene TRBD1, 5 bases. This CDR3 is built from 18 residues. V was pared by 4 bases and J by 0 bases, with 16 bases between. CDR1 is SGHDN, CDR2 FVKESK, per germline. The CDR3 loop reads CASSPLTAAFSGANVLTF. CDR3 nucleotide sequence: TGTGCCAGCAGCCCCTTGACAGCAGCCTTCTCTGGGGCCAACGTCCTGACTTTC.

CDR3 nucleotide sequence: TGCGCCAGCAGCCAAGCCGACAGGGTCTGGTTTTCAGTAGCTTTCTTT. It is translated as CASSQADRVWFSVAFF. The rearrangement uses TRBV4-1 and TRBJ1-1, with TRBD1 matching 7 bases. The CDR3 covers 16 residues. CDR1 and CDR2 (germline): MGHRA, YSYEKL. Trimming cost V 1 base and J 10 bases; bases outside gene matches: 15.

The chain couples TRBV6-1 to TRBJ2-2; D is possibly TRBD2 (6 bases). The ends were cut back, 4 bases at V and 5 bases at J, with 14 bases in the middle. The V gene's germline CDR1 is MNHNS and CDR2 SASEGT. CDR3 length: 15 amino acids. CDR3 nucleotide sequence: TGTGCCAGCAGTGTATCGGGGGTAGATACCGGGGAGCTGTTTTTT. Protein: CASSVSGVDTGELFF.